The 24 T cell receptor beta chains given below trace back to one sample, sequenced in a study of cytomegalovirus exposure and HLA in healthy donors. TCRdb's copy holds only in-frame clones and misses some; the assay was immunoSEQ multiplex PCR. The table records approximately 220,000 clones, 90% to 95% of them present only once. The specimen sequenced was PBMCs. These receptors were collected from a woman aged 18-29 years in good health and CMV-seronegative.

CDR3 residues: CAWSRSGGRYEQYF. CDR3 DNA: TGTGCCTGGAGTAGGAGCGGGGGACGCTACGAGCAGTACTTC. V usage is TRBV30 and J usage is TRBJ2-7; TRBD2 agrees at 8 bases. Germline lookup yields CDR1 GTSNPN and CDR2 SVGIG (reference sequence). J was trimmed by 3 bases and V by 2 bases; bases with no gene match: 6. The CDR3 has 14 amino acids.

The rearrangement joins TRBV18 to TRBJ1-5; no clear D gene. This CDR3 spans 15 amino acids. V lost 6 bases to trimming and J lost 2 bases, with 14 bases between them. The germline V gene encodes CDR1 KGHSH and CDR2 LQKENI. Here the CDR3 reads CASSSLPTGNQPQHF. The CDR3, as DNA: TGTGCCAGCTCGTCCCTCCCGACTGGCAATCAGCCCCAGCATTTT.

The V and J genes are TRBV6-1 and TRBJ2-3; 7 nucleotides agree with TRBD1. Germline V lookup: CDR1 MNHNS, CDR2 SASEGT. V was clipped by 4 bases and J by 0 bases; unmatched bases: 4. This CDR3 spans 15 amino acids. The CDR3 DNA reads TGTGCCAGCAGTGGGTCGGACAGGAGCACAGATACGCAGTATTTT. Its translation: CASSGSDRSTDTQYF.

This clone has only one observation. This rearrangement joins TRBV11-2 to TRBJ1-1; possibly TRBD1 for D (6 bases). Trimming took 5 bases from V and 1 from J, leaving 17 bases between them. This CDR3 spans 16 amino acids. CDR1 and CDR2 (germline): SGHAT, FQNNGV. The CDR3 reads CASSPHRDTSNTEAFF. In DNA form, the CDR3 reads TGTGCCAGCAGCCCCCATCGGGACACATCGAACACTGAAGCTTTCTTT.

CDR3 DNA sequence: TGCGCCAGCAGCACCGGACAGGGATCCAACTATGGCTACACCTTC. Amino acids: CASSTGQGSNYGYTF. The V call is TRBV5-1, the J call TRBJ1-2; 8 positions match TRBD1. V shed 4 bases, J shed 2 bases, and the junction held 7 bases outside the gene matches. Germline lookup yields CDR1 SGHRS and CDR2 YFSETQ. The CDR3 is made up of 15 amino acids.

J is TRBJ2-1 and V is TRBV5-1, with 8 bases lining up with TRBD1. V shed 3 bases, J shed 7 bases, and the junction held 12 bases outside the gene matches. Per germline, CDR1 SGHRS and CDR2 YFSETQ. The CDR3 runs 16 residues. CDR3 bases: TGCGCCAGCAGCTCTCTACGCCAGGGGGCGCAGAATGAGCAGTTCTTC. Its translation is CASSSLRQGAQNEQFF.

The chain is built from TRBV14 and TRBJ2-7, with TRBD1 identical over 7 bases. The CDR3 runs to 18 residues. The germline CDR1 and CDR2 sequences are SGHDN and FVKESK. The J segment lost 4 bases and the V segment lost 1 base, leaving 16 bases of the junction unmatched. As DNA, the CDR3 is TGTGCCAGCAGCCAAGGAGGGTTCGTTGGTAGACAGGGTTACGAGCAGTACTTC. It is translated as CASSQGGFVGRQGYEQYF.

This chain uses TRBV4-2 with TRBJ2-1; D unclear. The germline gives CDR1 LGHNA, CDR2 YNFKEQ. Trimming removed 0 bases from V and 2 bases from J, with 11 bases in between. The CDR3 spans 16 residues. The CDR3 DNA reads TGTGCCAGCAGCCAAGATGAGCTTCGAGCCTACAATGAGCAGTTCTTC. Protein sequence: CASSQDELRAYNEQFF.

The rearrangement joins TRBV6-6 to TRBJ2-7; 11 nucleotides match TRBD2. This CDR3 is 15 amino acids long. Germline-derived CDR1 and CDR2 are MNHNY and SVGAGI (reference sequence). The junction had 7 bases not matched to a gene; V was cut back by 2 bases and J by 7 bases. The CDR3 DNA follows: TGTGCCAGCAGTTACAGAGGGACTAGCGGAGGGGAGCAGTACTTC. Its protein is CASSYRGTSGGEQYF.

V is TRBV11-3 and J is TRBJ2-5, with D possibly matching TRBD2 (5 bases). This CDR3 contains 15 residues. Deletions cut 1 base from V and 4 bases from J, with 13 bases between. The germline V gene encodes CDR1 SGHNT and CDR2 YENEEA. The CDR3 DNA is TGTGCCAGCAGCTTAGGCGCGAGCGGTCCAGAGACCCAGTACTTC. Translation: CASSLGASGPETQYF.

This chain connects TRBV19 to TRBJ1-5; 8 nucleotides align to TRBD1. The germline V gene encodes CDR1 LNHDA and CDR2 SQIVND (reference sequence). V lost 0 bases, J lost 7 bases, and 5 bases stayed unmatched. The CDR3 consists of 15 residues. CDR3 residues: CASSIDPTGGQPQHF. The CDR3 bases are TGTGCCAGTAGTATAGATCCCACAGGGGGACAGCCCCAGCATTTT.

The rearrangement joins TRBV18 to TRBJ1-6, with a possible D match to TRBD1 (6 bases). This CDR3 is built from 15 residues. With 4 bases removed from V and 10 bases from J, the gap between germline ends came to 17 bases. The germline V gene has CDR1 KGHSH and CDR2 LQKENI. The CDR3 bases are TGTGCCAGCTCACGAAGGACAGTTTCAGAATCACCCCTCCACTTT. Amino acid sequence: CASSRRTVSESPLHF.

The chain joins TRBV15 to TRBJ2-2; D perhaps matches TRBD1 (6 bases). Between the trimmed V and J ends, which lost 1 base and 0 bases, there was a span of 12 bases. This CDR3 contains 17 residues. CDR1 LNHNV and CDR2 YYDKDF come from the germline V gene (reference sequence). The CDR3 region is CATSRVRGLANTGELFF. CDR3 DNA: TGTGCCACCAGCAGAGTCAGGGGCCTTGCGAACACCGGGGAGCTGTTTTTT. Full variable domain (outside the CDR3, taken from reference TRBV15 and TRBJ2-2): DAMVIQNPRYQVTQFGKPVTLSCSQTLNHNVMYWYQQKSSQAPKLLFHYYDKDFNNEADTPDNFQSRRPNTSFCFLDIRSPGLGDTAMYLCATSRVRGLANTGELFFGEGSRLTVL.

The V and J genes are TRBV27 and TRBJ1-2, with D perhaps matching TRBD1 (5 bases). This CDR3 has 15 residues. Germline V gene sequence: CDR1 MNHEY, CDR2 SMNVEV (reference sequence). Trimming took 3 bases from V and 5 from J, leaving 16 bases between them. The CDR3 here is CASSLAGQGSYGYTF. In nucleotides, the CDR3 is TGTGCCAGCAGTTTGGCCGGGCAGGGTAGTTATGGCTACACCTTC.

The chain joins TRBV28 to TRBJ2-2; D possibly corresponds to TRBD2 (5 bases). Trimming pared 7 bases from V and 6 bases from J, leaving 18 bases between. The germline CDR1 and CDR2 sequences are MDHEN and SYDVKM. This CDR3 is 15 amino acids long. CDR3 DNA: TGTGCCAGCACCCTTCCCGGGGATAGGGCCGGGGAGCTGTTTTTT. Its translation is CASTLPGDRAGELFF.

The chain carries TRBV11-3 and TRBJ2-5; 11 nucleotides match TRBD1. Trimming took 3 bases from V and 5 from J; bases not matched to a gene: 5. The CDR3 is 15 residues long. CDR1 and CDR2 (germline): SGHNT, YENEEA. The CDR3 region has the DNA TGTGCCAGCAGCTTCTGGACAGGGGGCGAGGAGACCCAGTACTTC. Translated, it gives CASSFWTGGEETQYF.

This chain links TRBV5-4 with TRBJ2-7; D is ambiguous. CDR1 is SGHNT, CDR2 YYREEE, per germline (reference sequence). CDR3 size: 14 residues. Trimming cost V 4 bases and J 0 bases, with 11 bases left between them. CDR3 sequence (DNA): TGTGCCAGCAGCCCTCGAGAAAGCTCCTACGAGCAGTACTTC. This gives the protein CASSPRESSYEQYF.

V gene TRBV29-1 combines with J gene TRBJ2-7; D not resolved. Looked up from germline, CDR1 is SQVTM and CDR2 is ANQGSEA. The V and J ends lost 0 bases and 0 bases respectively, with 12 bases between them. This CDR3 has 15 residues. This CDR3 is CSVEDDNGSSYEQYF. The CDR3 bases are TGCAGCGTTGAAGATGACAACGGTAGCTCCTACGAGCAGTACTTC.

The chain recombines TRBV6-1 with TRBJ2-7, with D perhaps TRBD2 (7 bases). This CDR3 has 13 residues. V was pared by 7 bases and J by 1 base, with 11 bases between. CDR1 is MNHNS and CDR2 is SASEGT in the germline V gene. The CDR3 bases are TGTGCCAGCACTGCGGGGGCATCCTACGAGCAGTACTTC. This codes for CASTAGASYEQYF.

The chain employs TRBV4-1 and TRBJ2-7, with 10 bases identical to TRBD2. This CDR3 is 15 amino acids long. Germline V gene lookup returns CDR1 MGHRA and CDR2 YSYEKL. Unmatched junction bases numbered 2, after V lost 2 bases and J lost 1 base. The CDR3 protein is CASSQLAGVSYEQYF. DNA for the CDR3: TGCGCCAGCAGCCAACTAGCGGGAGTTTCCTACGAGCAGTACTTC.

The J gene is TRBJ1-2, the V gene TRBV5-1; tentative D call: TRBD1 (5 bases). The germline V gene has CDR1 SGHRS and CDR2 YFSETQ. The ends were cut back, 6 bases at V and 2 bases at J, with 17 bases in the middle. The CDR3 contains 15 residues. CDR3 sequence (DNA): TGCGCCAGCACCTTTCGGGCAGGGAAAAACTATGGCTACACCTTC. Translated: CASTFRAGKNYGYTF.

The J gene is TRBJ2-1, the V gene TRBV6-5, with TRBD2 matching 10 bases. The CDR3 is 15 residues long. V lost 6 bases to trimming and J lost 2 bases; unmatched junction nucleotides: 4. Germline V gene data show CDR1 as MNHEY and CDR2 as SVGAGI. The CDR3 here is CASRGLAETYNEQFF. The CDR3 coding sequence is TGTGCCAGCAGAGGACTAGCGGAGACCTACAATGAGCAGTTCTTC.

The V call is TRBV21-1, the J call TRBJ1-1; TRBD1 is the table's D call, not checked against the DNA. TRBV21-1 is designated a pseudogene. The CDR3 extends over 16 amino acids. In nucleotides, the CDR3 is TGTGCCAGCAGCAAAGAAGGTCTCAGGATTAACACTGAAGCTTTCTTT. Translating gives CASSKEGLRINTEAFF.

The chain carries TRBV2 and TRBJ1-1, with a possible D match to TRBD1 (6 bases). V lost 9 bases to trimming and J lost 3 bases, with 17 bases between them. This CDR3 contains 14 residues. Per germline, CDR1 SNHLY and CDR2 FYNNEI. DNA for the CDR3: TGTGCCAGTGCCTTCAGGGGAATGGACACTGAAGCTTTCTTT. Residues: CASAFRGMDTEAFF.